This T cell receptor beta chain was sequenced during a study of blood T cell repertoires in COVID-19. Study information: Samples came from the United States, Italy and Spain, spanning acute and convalescent COVID-19. PBMCs, B-cell-depleted T cells, or T cells provided the cDNA or gDNA that made up the material.

Original processing methods: Amplified reference gene primers provided the basis for estimating nucleated cell counts. Libraries were prepared by immunoSEQ multiplex PCR; TCRdb keeps only in-frame clonotypes and omits some of them. The V and J calls and clone size were taken over from that table, and D and trimming were inferred from the DNA. In the table there are 200,000 to 300,000 clones, 75% to 90% of which are singletons. Germline V gives CDR1 LNHNV, CDR2 YYDKDF (reference sequence). The CDR3 spans 14 residues. The V gene lost 2 bases and the J gene lost 4 bases, with 11 bases spanning the gap. Sample: peripheral blood. This clonotype was sampled from a woman aged 40 to 55 who had recovered from COVID-19. The V gene is TRBV15, the J gene TRBJ2-5, with no clear D. The CDR3 coding sequence is TGTGCCACCAGCAGACCTACCCGCGGAGAGACCCAGTACTTC. Residues: CATSRPTRGETQYF.